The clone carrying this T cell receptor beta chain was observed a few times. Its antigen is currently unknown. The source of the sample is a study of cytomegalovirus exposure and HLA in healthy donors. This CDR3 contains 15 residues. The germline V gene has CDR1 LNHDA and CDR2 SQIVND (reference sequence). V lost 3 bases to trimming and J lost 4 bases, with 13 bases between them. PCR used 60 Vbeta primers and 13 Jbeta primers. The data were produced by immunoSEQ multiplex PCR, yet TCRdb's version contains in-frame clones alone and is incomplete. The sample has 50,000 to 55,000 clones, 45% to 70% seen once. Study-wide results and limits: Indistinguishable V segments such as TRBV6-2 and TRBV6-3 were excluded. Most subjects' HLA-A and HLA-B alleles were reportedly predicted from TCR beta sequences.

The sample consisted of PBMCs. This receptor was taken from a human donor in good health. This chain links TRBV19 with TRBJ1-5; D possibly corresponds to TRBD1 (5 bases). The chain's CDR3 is CASSITGGANQPQHF. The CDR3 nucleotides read TGTGCCAGTAGTATTACAGGAGGGGCTAATCAGCCCCAGCATTTT.